The TCR beta chain described here comes from a study of T cell responses to AZD1222 COVID-19 vaccine. To note about this clone: Its antigen remains unknown.

Sequencing was performed with immunoSEQ multiplex PCR; in TCRdb, only in-frame clones are kept and a portion is missing. The sample holds 65,000 to 95,000 clones, roughly 88% seen once. Study-wide points: Only after the peak T cell response were repertoires sampled.

Second-dose timings of about 4 or about 12 weeks were pooled. The sequencing here drew on peripheral blood, taken 28 days after the second AZD1222 dose. This receptor was identified in an adult who received the AZD1222 COVID-19 vaccine.

CDR3 region: CATSWTGPEYGYTF. CDR3 in DNA: TGTGCCACTTCATGGACAGGGCCAGAGTATGGCTACACCTTC. The V and J genes are TRBV10-3 and TRBJ1-2; 8 bases are shared with TRBD1. The CDR3 is 14 amino acids. Germline V gives CDR1 ENHRY, CDR2 SYGVKD. V lost 10 bases and J lost 5; bases outside the gene matches: 12.